Given below is one TCR beta chain in context. The antigen remains undetermined. This entry belongs to a study of T cell responses to AZD1222 COVID-19 vaccine. The repertoire was sequenced with immunoSEQ multiplex PCR; TCRdb's copy has only in-frame clones and lacks some. This sample yields some 120,000 clones, of which 80% to 90% are seen a single time; around 12% belongs to the top ten. The germline V and J ends were trimmed by 5 bases and 5 bases, with 12 bases remaining between them. The CDR3 spans 13 residues. Study results and caveats: Increased Spike-specific TCR breadth and depth were observed after two AZD1222 doses.

This specimen was peripheral blood, taken on day 0 of AZD1222 vaccination. V is TRBV12-3 or TRBV12-4 and J is TRBJ2-5; the D is unclear. This TCR was recovered from an adult in good health. CDR3: CASSRLRWETQYF. CDR3 sequence (DNA): TGTGCCAGCAGTCGCTTACGGTGGGAGACCCAGTACTTC.